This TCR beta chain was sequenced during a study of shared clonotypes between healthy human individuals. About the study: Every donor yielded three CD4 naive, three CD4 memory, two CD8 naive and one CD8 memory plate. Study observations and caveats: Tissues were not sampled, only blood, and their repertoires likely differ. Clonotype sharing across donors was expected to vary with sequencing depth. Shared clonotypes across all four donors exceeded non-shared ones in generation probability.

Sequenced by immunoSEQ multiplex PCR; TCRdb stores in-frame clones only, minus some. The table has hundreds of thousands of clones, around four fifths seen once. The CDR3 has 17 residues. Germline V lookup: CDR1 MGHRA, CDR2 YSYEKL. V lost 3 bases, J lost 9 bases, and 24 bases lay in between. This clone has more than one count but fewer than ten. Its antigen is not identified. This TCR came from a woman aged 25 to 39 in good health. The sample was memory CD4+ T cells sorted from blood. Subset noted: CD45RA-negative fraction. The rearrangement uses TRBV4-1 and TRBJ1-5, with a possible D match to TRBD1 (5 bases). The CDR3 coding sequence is TGCGCCAGCAGCCAGGGGCTTCGAAATCGCAAAGGGACGCCCCAGCATTTT. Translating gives CASSQGLRNRKGTPQHF.